This entry is about one TCR beta chain. Its antigen remains unidentified. The data derive from a study of cytomegalovirus exposure and HLA in healthy donors. Whole-study findings and limits: Earlier analysis yielded a pattern in which most TCR beta V segments were productive about 87% or about 30% of the time. Later on, analysis showed that most CMV-associated TCR beta chains appeared to be HLA-restricted.

Use of 60 Vbeta and 13 Jbeta primers characterized the PCR. The method was immunoSEQ multiplex PCR; TCRdb's version includes in-frame clones alone and lacks a portion of them. The sample holds 60,000 to 70,000 clones; roughly 80% are singletons and the top ten take 2.5% to 3%. This CDR3 spans 19 amino acids. V gave up 2 bases and J gave up 0 bases, with 18 bases separating them. CDR1 is SGHRS, CDR2 YFSETQ, per germline. V usage is TRBV5-1 and J usage is TRBJ1-6; tentatively, D is TRBD1 (5 bases). The specimen was PBMCs. This TCR came from a woman aged 30 to 39 in good health and CMV-seronegative. In DNA form, the CDR3 reads TGCGCCAGCAGCTTCATAAGGGGCAGGGCGAGCTCCTATAATTCACCCCTCCACTTT. Residues: CASSFIRGRASSYNSPLHF.